A selection of T cell receptor beta chains follows, all from one sample in a study of CD8+ T cells in alopecia areata. Measured with immunoSEQ multiplex PCR; TCRdb has only the in-frame clones, and not every one. Of 150,000 to 200,000 clones listed, about three fifths are singletons. The sample here was CD4+ T cells sorted from blood, taken at week 4, from a patient treated with tofacitinib. The receptors originated from a human donor with alopecia areata. Both conserved end residues are part of each CDR3. Each record gives: clone size, J gene, D gene, V gene, CDR3 protein, CDR3 DNA. A D gene is named only where the DNA matches it firmly. Not all rows give a size; the values are once, few, many and, for expanded clones, a class.

>NA|TRBJ1-2|NA|TRBV4-2
CASSQDIRTNYGYTF
TGTGCCAGCAGCCAAGATATCAGGACTAACTATGGCTACACCTTC
>once|TRBJ2-5|NA|TRBV25-1
CASSEFSGRMATQYF
TGTGCCAGCAGTGAATTCAGTGGACGGATGGCGACCCAGTACTTC
>NA|TRBJ2-7|NA|TRBV2
CASSGGQAYEQYF
TGTGCCAGCAGTGGTGGGCAGGCCTACGAGCAGTACTTC
>NA|TRBJ2-2|NA|TRBV30
CAWSPLGRSDTGELFF
TGTGCCTGGAGCCCCCTTGGGAGGAGCGACACCGGGGAGCTGTTTTTT
>NA|TRBJ2-7|TRBD1|TRBV9
CASTPSGQGSEQYF
TGTGCCAGCACTCCCTCGGGACAGGGATCGGAGCAGTACTTC
>NA|TRBJ1-2|NA|TRBV6-6
CASSWGDYGYTF
TGTGCCAGCAGTTGGGGGGACTATGGCTACACCTTC
>once|TRBJ2-3|NA|TRBV2
CASSQGGITQYF
TGTGCCAGCAGCCAAGGGGGAATTACGCAGTATTTT
>NA|TRBJ1-5|NA|TRBV27
CASSLMRGAPQHF
TGTGCCAGCAGTTTAATGAGGGGAGCGCCCCAGCATTTT
>NA|TRBJ1-4|TRBD1|TRBV5-6
CASSRDRNEKLFF
TGTGCCAGCAGCCGGGACAGAAATGAAAAACTGTTTTTT
>few|TRBJ2-3|NA|TRBV29-1
CSVDPGVSDTQYF
TGCAGCGTCGACCCTGGGGTATCAGATACGCAGTATTTT
>NA|TRBJ1-1|TRBD1|TRBV25-1
CASSDPGGTATEAFF
TGTGCCAGCAGTGACCCTGGTGGGACAGCTACTGAAGCTTTCTTT
>NA|TRBJ1-6|TRBD1|TRBV6-5
CATRYRGKNSPLHF
TGTGCCACCCGCTACAGGGGTAAAAATTCACCCCTCCACTTT
>NA|TRBJ1-4|NA|TRBV13
CASSLRHSANEKLFF
TGTGCCAGCAGCCTCCGACACTCGGCTAATGAAAAACTGTTTTTT
>NA|TRBJ2-1|TRBD2|TRBV30
CAWSRTSGILDEQFF
TGTGCCTGGAGTAGGACTAGCGGGATTTTGGATGAGCAGTTCTTC
>NA|TRBJ1-4|NA|TRBV9
CASGTGLSEKLFF
TGTGCCAGCGGGACGGGGCTTAGTGAAAAACTGTTTTTT